Included here is one T cell receptor beta chain sequence, with context. Its target antigen remains unknown. No base quality information exists; no much larger clone differs at one position. Repertoires were sampled multiple times during chemoradiotherapy, which allowed clonal expansion in the tumor microenvironment to be followed. The library was prepared using the immunoSEQ multiplex PCR assay. The table was pulled from immuneACCESS by TCRdb, which kept in-frame rearrangements only. Such tables lose some clones; where checked, under half of the loss comes from unresolved V genes, and the rest has no known cause. Recorded for this sample are more than 10,000 clones; 60% to 80% of them occurred a single time. Approximately 1.5% of the sample is taken by the ten largest. The data are from a study of chemoradiotherapy in HPV16-positive cancers (dated by TCRdb to the early 2020s). Study-level background: Using functional T-cell assays on cells from two HPV16-positive patients, the researchers defined candidate HPV-specific T-cell clones and common TCR motifs. The study asked whether T-cell immunity against the HPV oncoproteins E6 and E7 changes during chemoradiotherapy and whether it affects survival. Next, the candidate HPV-specific TCRs and motifs were followed in TCR repertoires from around 87 patients with HPV-related cancers.

General conclusions and limits of the study: Expansion of candidate HPV-specific clones and E7-related TCR motifs was observed in the tumor microenvironment during treatment, whereas no such expansion was observed for non-HPV-specific T cells. In HPV16-positive patients, expansion of HPV-responsive T cells during chemoradiotherapy was found to be associated with improved recurrence-free survival. The functional definition of HPV-specific T cells was derived from only a couple of HPV16-positive patients, and the survival association was reported for HPV16-positive patients.

V lost 1 base and J lost 2 bases; the stretch between them is 10 bases long. CDR1 and CDR2 are drawn from the germline V gene (reference sequence): LNHNV, YYDKDF. Measured from the cysteine to the phenylalanine, the CDR3 is 15 residues long. Only the CDR3 region is kept as DNA, spanning 45 bases read in frame from base 1. This specimen was taken from a patient who underwent chemoradiotherapy. Recombination connected TRBV15 to TRBJ2-3; the D gene is perhaps TRBD2, on 5 matching bases. The origin of this receptor is a human donor with HPV-associated anogenital cancer. The CDR3 region: CATSRASGSTDTQYF. The DNA sequence follows: TGTGCCACCAGCAGAGCCAGCGGTTCCACAGATACGCAGTATTTT.